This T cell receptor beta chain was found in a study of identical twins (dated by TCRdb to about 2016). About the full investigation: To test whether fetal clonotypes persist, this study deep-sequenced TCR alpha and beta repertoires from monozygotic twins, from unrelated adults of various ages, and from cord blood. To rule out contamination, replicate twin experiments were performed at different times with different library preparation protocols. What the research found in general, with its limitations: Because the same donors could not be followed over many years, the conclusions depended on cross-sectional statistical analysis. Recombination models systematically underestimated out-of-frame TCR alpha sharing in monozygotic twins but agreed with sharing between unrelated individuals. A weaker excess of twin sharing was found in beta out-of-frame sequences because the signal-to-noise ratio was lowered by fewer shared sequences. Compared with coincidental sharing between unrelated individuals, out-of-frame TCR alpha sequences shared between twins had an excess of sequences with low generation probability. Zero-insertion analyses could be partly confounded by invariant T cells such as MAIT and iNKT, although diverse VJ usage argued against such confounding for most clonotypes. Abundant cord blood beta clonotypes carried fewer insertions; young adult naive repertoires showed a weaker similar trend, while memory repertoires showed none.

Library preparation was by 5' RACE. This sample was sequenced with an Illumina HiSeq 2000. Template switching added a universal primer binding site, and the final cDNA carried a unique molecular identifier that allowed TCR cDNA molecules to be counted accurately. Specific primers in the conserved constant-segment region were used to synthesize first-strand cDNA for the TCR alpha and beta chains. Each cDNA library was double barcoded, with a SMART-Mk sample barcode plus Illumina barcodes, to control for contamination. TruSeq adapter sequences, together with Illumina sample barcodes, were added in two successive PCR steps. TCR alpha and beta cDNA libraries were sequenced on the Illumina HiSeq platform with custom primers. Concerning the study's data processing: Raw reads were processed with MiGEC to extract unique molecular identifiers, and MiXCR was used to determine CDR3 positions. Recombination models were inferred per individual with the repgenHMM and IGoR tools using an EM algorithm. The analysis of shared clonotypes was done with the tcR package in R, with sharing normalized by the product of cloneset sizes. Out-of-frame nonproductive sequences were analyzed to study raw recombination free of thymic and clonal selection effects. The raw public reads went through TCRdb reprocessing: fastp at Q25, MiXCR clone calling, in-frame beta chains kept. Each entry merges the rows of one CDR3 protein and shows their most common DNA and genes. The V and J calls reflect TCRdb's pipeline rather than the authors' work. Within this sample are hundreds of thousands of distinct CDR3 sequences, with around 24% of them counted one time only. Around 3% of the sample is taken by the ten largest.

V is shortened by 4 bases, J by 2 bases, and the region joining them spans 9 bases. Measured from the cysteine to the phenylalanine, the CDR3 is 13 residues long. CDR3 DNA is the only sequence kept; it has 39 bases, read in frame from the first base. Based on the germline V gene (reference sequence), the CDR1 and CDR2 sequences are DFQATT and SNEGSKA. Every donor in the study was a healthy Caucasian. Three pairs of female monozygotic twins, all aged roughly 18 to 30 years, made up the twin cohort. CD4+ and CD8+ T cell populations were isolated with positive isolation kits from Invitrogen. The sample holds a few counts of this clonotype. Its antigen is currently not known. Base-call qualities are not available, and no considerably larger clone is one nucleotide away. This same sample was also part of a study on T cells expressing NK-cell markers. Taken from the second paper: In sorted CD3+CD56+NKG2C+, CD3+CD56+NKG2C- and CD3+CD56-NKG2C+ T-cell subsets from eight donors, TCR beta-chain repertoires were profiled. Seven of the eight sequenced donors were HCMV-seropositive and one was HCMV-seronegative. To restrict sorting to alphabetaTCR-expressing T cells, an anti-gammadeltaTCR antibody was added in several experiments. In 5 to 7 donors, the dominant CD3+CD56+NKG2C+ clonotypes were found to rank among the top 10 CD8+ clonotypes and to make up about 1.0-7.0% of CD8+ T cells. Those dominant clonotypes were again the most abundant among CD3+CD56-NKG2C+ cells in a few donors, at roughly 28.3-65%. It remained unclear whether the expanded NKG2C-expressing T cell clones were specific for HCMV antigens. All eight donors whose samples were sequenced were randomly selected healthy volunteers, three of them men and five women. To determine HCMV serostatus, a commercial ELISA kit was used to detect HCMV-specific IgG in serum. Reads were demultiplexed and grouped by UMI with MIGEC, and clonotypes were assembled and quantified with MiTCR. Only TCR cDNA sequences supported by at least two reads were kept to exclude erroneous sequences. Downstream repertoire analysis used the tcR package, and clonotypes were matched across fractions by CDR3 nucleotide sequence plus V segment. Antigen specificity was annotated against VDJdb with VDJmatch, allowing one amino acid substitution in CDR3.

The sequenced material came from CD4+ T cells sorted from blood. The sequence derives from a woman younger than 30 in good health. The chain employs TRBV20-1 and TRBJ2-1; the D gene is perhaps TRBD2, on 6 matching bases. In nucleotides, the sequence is TGCAGTGCTATGGGACTCGCCTACAATGAGCAGTTCTTC. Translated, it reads CSAMGLAYNEQFF.